This T cell receptor beta chain was found in a study of response to subunit inactivated influenza vaccine. Broader study findings: Each seasonal influenza vaccination recruits few new T cells, the authors suggested.

From the RT-PCR reads, TCRdb called clonotypes with MiXCR, one entry per CDR3 protein. The table includes 600,000 to 850,000 distinct CDR3 sequences, about 15% detected once. Per germline, CDR1 DFQATT and CDR2 SNEGSKA (reference sequence). V dropped 3 bases and J dropped 5 bases, with 19 bases sitting between them. The length of the CDR3 is 15 residues. About this clonotype: Its specificity is unknown.

The source of this sequence is a man aged 45 to 65 who received an inactivated influenza vaccine. This chain connects TRBV20-1 to TRBJ2-5, with D unclear. This specimen consisted of PBMCs from blood, obtained around two weeks before vaccination. The CDR3 here is CSASKGGRERETQYF. In DNA form, the CDR3 reads TGCAGTGCTAGTAAAGGTGGAAGGGAAAGGGAGACCCAGTACTTC.